This T cell receptor beta chain was identified in a study of T-cell memory formation after mild COVID-19. General study findings and limits: Shrinking CD4+ clones resided mostly in CM and EM, and CD8+ ones in EMRA. Certain responding clones were present in pre-infection memory, suggesting participation of cross-reactive memory. Clones contracting day 15 to 85 were balanced CD4/CD8; later expanders leaned CD4+.

Researchers used 5'RACE with constant-segment primers to make TCR alpha and TCR beta cDNA libraries that carry sample barcodes and UMIs. Using its own MiXCR run on the 5' RACE reads, TCRdb lists one record per CDR3 protein. Of a few hundred thousand distinct CDR3 sequences in the sample, approximately 20% are singletons; the top ten hold roughly 20%. Concerning this clonotype itself: Its antigen remains unknown.

Germline loops: CDR1 LNHNV, CDR2 YYDKDF (reference sequence). Trimming at V came to 1 base and at J to 5 bases, leaving 6 bases not matched to a gene. CDR3 length: 15 residues. This rearrangement joins TRBV15 to TRBJ2-5; 8 positions agree with TRBD2. Sequences were obtained from PBMCs or a T cell subset sorted from them (not recorded which). This receptor was taken from a young man who had mild COVID-19 (a few samples of this study predate the infection). Cell type and time point are not known. The CDR3 region is CATSRVGGAGETQYF. The CDR3 DNA reads TGTGCCACCAGCAGAGTCGGGGGGGCCGGGGAGACCCAGTACTTC.